This T cell receptor beta chain was sequenced during a study of a mutant IDH1 vaccine in newly diagnosed glioma (dated by TCRdb to about 2021). About the full investigation: Across visits V03 through V10, patients got a total of eight vaccinations, given in weeks 1, 3, 5, 7, 11, 15, 19 and 23. In the chemotherapy-containing groups, vaccination started alongside temozolomide cycles, whereas in patients who had radiotherapy alone it started 4-6 weeks after radiotherapy. Before enrollment, patients had received standard therapy of radiotherapy alone, temozolomide alone, or radiochemotherapy with temozolomide; most received the combination. Longitudinal TCRB deep sequencing was done for 25 treated patients, wherever samples were available for exploratory analyses. Peripheral blood samples were drawn at six visits, namely V03 (baseline), V05, V07, V10, V12 and V13. Of the 25 to 40 patients who were treated, about 62% were male and 37.5% were female, and the mean age was about 40 years. Summary of the overall study and its limitations: PBMC samples for TCRB deep sequencing were selected based on availability. Vaccine-induced immune responses across multiple MHC alleles were detected in over 85% of patients. Pseudoprogression seemed to be unrelated to changes in the top peripheral T cell clonotypes found by TCRB sequencing. It was noted by the authors that analyses of patient blood samples could not be reproduced owing to sample limitations.

What this sample's time point label stands for: week 11, during vaccination. Every vaccine dose consisted of 300 ug of a 20-mer mutant IDH1 peptide in Montanide, administered subcutaneously together with topical imiquimod. All donors had newly diagnosed IDH1-mutant astrocytomas of WHO grade 3 or 4 that showed loss of nuclear ATRX. The samples were drawn from NOA16, a multicentre, single-arm, open-label phase I trial in Germany that tested a mutant IDH1 peptide vaccine in humans for the first time. Genomic DNA for TCRB sequencing was extracted from EDTA blood using the DNeasy Blood and Tissue Kit. Library preparation employed the immunoSEQ multiplex PCR assay. The hsTCRB Kit was used according to the manufacturer's protocol to amplify rearranged TCR beta chain sequences. TCRB libraries were sequenced on an Illumina MiSeq. The authors processed their data as follows. The proprietary platform of the kit vendor was used for demultiplexing, trimming and gene mapping. Held by TCRdb, this immuneACCESS table contains in-frame sequences only and omits some clones. Under half of the omission traces to an unresolved V gene where checked; the cause of the rest is unknown. V and J calls and clone size are as listed in that table; D and trimming were resolved from the DNA. Here the sample has 100,000 to 150,000 clones; over 75% occur a single time. Of the sample, under 7% is held by the ten largest clones.

The junction shows trimming of 5 bases on V and 10 bases on J, and the gene matches do not reach 15 bases of it. The germline V gene gives CDR1 as SGHVS and CDR2 as FQNEAQ. The CDR3 numbers 16 residues from cysteine through phenylalanine. The read is trimmed to its CDR3 DNA, 48 bases read in frame from base 1. This clone appeared a single time. The antigen it binds to is not known. No much larger clonotype is one base removed from it; base qualities were not supplied. Here the sequenced sample was PBMCs, taken from a glioma patient whose treatment included an IDH1 peptide vaccine. This sequence originates from a man aged 35-49 years with glioma. The sequence joins TRBV7-8 to TRBJ2-1; TRBD1 aligns with 9 central bases. The nucleotides are TGTGCCAGCAGCCCAAGGACAGGGGAGCATGTGAGGGAGCAGTTCTTC. This is translated as CASSPRTGEHVREQFF. Full variable domain (CDR3 extended with the reference TRBV7-8 and TRBJ2-1 proteins): GAGVSQSPRYKVAKRGQDVALRCDPISGHVSLFWYQQALGQGPEFLTYFQNEAQLDKSGLPSDRFFAERPEGSVSTLKIQRTQQEDSAVYLCASSPRTGEHVREQFFGPGTRLTVL.